A few counts support the clone carrying this T cell receptor beta chain. The second PCR ran 7 to 11 cycles with a sample-barcoded 5' primer and J-beta primers. MiXCR, run by TCRdb on the 5' RACE reads, gives a single entry per CDR3 protein. The table records more than 550,000 distinct CDR3 sequences, 22% of them present only once. Germline V gene lookup returns CDR1 MNHNS and CDR2 SASEGT. The V end was cut by 4 bases, the J end by 3 bases, with 9 bases between. The CDR3 loop spans 14 amino acids. Each sample had at least 6 million PBMCs isolated. The data derive from a study of blood T cells in healthy people across ages.

Sequenced sample: blood. The J gene is TRBJ1-4, the V gene TRBV6-1; D not resolved. This receptor was identified in a man between 65 and 85 years old in good health. The CDR3 DNA reads TGTGCCAGCAGTGGTAGCACCGCTAATGAAAAACTGTTTTTT. This gives the protein CASSGSTANEKLFF.